This record concerns one T cell receptor beta chain sequence. Authors' data handling: Quantification of nucleated cells was approximated via reference gene primer amplification. Profiled with immunoSEQ multiplex PCR; TCRdb holds only in-frame clones, not every one. That table supplies the V and J calls and clone size; D and trimming were determined from the DNA. The table records 75,000 to 80,000 clones, roughly 84% of them present only once. The record originates from a study of blood T cell repertoires in COVID-19. Study context: In each case, the material was cDNA or gDNA derived from T cells, B-cell-depleted T cells, or PBMCs.

This CDR3 has 17 residues. Between the trimmed V and J ends, which lost 5 bases and 1 base, there was a span of 17 bases. Per the germline V gene, CDR1 is MDHEN and CDR2 is SYDVKM. The sample consisted of peripheral blood. V usage is TRBV28 and J usage is TRBJ1-4, with D uncertain. This TCR came from a man between 60 and 75 years old with COVID-19, enrolled during active disease. CDR3 in amino acids: CASSQGPTGVTNEKLFF. The DNA for the CDR3 is TGTGCCAGCAGTCAAGGCCCCACCGGGGTAACTAATGAAAAACTGTTTTTT.